This T cell receptor (beta chain) was captured by sequencing in a study of blood T cells in healthy people across ages. Findings and limits, study-wide: Diversity estimates drawn from one million T cells were deemed underestimates. It was the long-lived donors that had more naive CD4+ cells and higher diversity than aged donors.

The CDR3 runs to 16 residues. Note on this clonotype: Its antigen is undetermined.

A J-beta primer mix and a sample-barcoded 5' primer were used in a second PCR of about 6 to 12 cycles. A template-switch adaptor with 12 random nucleotides tagged each cDNA molecule. TCRdb analysed the 5' RACE reads with MiXCR anew, one entry per CDR3 protein. The sample holds fewer than 2,000,000 distinct CDR3 sequences, about two fifths seen once. Specimen: blood. V and J are TRBV21-1 and TRBJ2-2. TRBV21-1 is reported as a pseudogene. The TCR comes from a human donor in good health. The CDR3 nucleotides are TGTGCCAGCAGCAAAGCCCAAGGGTGGGGCACCGGGGAGCTGTTTTTT. Amino acid sequence: CASSKAQGWGTGELFF.